The present entry profiles one T cell receptor beta chain with its context. Its antigen remains unidentified. Germline values: CDR1 MNHEY, CDR2 SMNVEV (reference sequence). Trimming pared 3 bases from V and 0 bases from J, leaving 15 bases between. This CDR3 is 18 amino acids long. The table came from immunoSEQ multiplex PCR; TCRdb's copy has only in-frame clones and leaves some out. Of roughly 2,000,000 clones in the sample, just under 95% are singletons; the top ten hold over 1.5%. These data originate in a study of shared clonotypes between healthy human individuals. Whole-study context: The donor pool was made up of a couple of women and three men aged 18 to 49. Three plates were used per donor for CD4 naive, three for CD4 memory, two for CD8 naive and one for CD8 memory. Overall study findings and caveats: Relative to memory subsets, naive subsets generally showed larger estimated richness.

CD45RO-negative, CCR7-positively selected cells formed the naive CD8 fraction, excluding terminally differentiated effector memory CD45RA+ cells. Sample: naive CD8+ T cells from PBMCs. V is TRBV27 and J is TRBJ2-6; TRBD1 is a possible D gene (6 bases). This sequence originates from a man aged 18 to 29 in good health. Some clones in this sample may be carry-over from other donors' samples. As DNA, the CDR3 is TGTGCCAGCAGTTTGCTGGACAGCCGGGGCTCTGGGGCCAACGTCCTGACTTTC. As protein: CASSLLDSRGSGANVLTF.